This TCR beta chain was documented in a study of T cell responses to AZD1222 COVID-19 vaccine. Generated by immunoSEQ multiplex PCR, the TCRdb table keeps only in-frame clones and is missing some. There are 100,000 to 150,000 clones in the sample; 80% to 95% occur only once, and over 7.5% lies in the top ten. The CDR3 extends over 13 amino acids. Trimming took off 6 bases at V and 2 bases at J, with 7 bases between the two ends. Per the germline V gene, CDR1 is MNHEY and CDR2 is SMNVEV (reference sequence). Points on this clone: Its specificity is unknown.

Regarding the study as a whole: CD4 TCRs associated with vaccination spanned spike, dominating at 160-218 and 743-854. Clonal diversity was possibly underestimated, and the donors were mostly white British, with more females.

This receptor was identified in an adult who received the AZD1222 COVID-19 vaccine. The V and J genes are TRBV27 and TRBJ2-2; maybe TRBD1 (6 bases). Sequencing was performed on peripheral blood, taken 28 days after the second AZD1222 dose. The DNA of the CDR3 is TGTGCCAGCAGCAGGGGCAACACCGGGGAGCTGTTTTTT. Protein product: CASSRGNTGELFF.